This T cell receptor (beta chain) was observed in a study of blood T cell repertoires in COVID-19. Only in-frame clones appear in the TCRdb table, and some are missing; sequencing was by immunoSEQ multiplex PCR. Of 65,000 to 100,000 clones in the sample, about 86% are singletons; the top ten hold about 4.8%. The sequenced sample was peripheral blood. The sequence derives from a woman of 80 years or more with acute or convalescent COVID-19.

The CDR3 bases are TGTGCCAGCAGCGAGGACAGGGGGTATCAGCCCCAGCATTTT. Translated: CASSEDRGYQPQHF. This chain joins TRBV7-8 and TRBJ1-5, with 10 bases fitting TRBD1. With 5 bases clipped from V and 5 bases from J, the junction kept 3 bases outside the gene matches. In germline, CDR1 is SGHVS, CDR2 FQNEAQ. CDR3 length: 14 residues.